Below are 12 T cell receptor beta chains sequenced from a single sample in a study of T-cell reconstitution after alpha-beta-depleted transplantation in children. Preparation of the TCRbeta library was carried out with unique molecular identifiers. Using its own MiXCR run on the PCR reads, TCRdb lists one record per CDR3 protein. The sample contains approximately 200,000 distinct CDR3 sequences, approximately 15% of which appear only once. Specimen: PBMCs from the stem cell graft donor, collected from the stem cell graft. Every receptor here comes from a human donor who donated a stem cell graft to a child with acute lymphoblastic leukemia.

This clonotype was recorded at least ten times. The V call is TRBV11-2, the J call TRBJ2-3; TRBD1 might be the D (6 bases). Germline assignment: CDR1 SGHAT and CDR2 FQNNGV. V gave up 5 bases and J gave up 6 bases, with 15 bases separating them. The CDR3 totals 14 residues. The DNA of the CDR3 is TGTGCCAGCAGCCAACGGACAGTGGGGGATACGCAGTATTTT. It codes for CASSQRTVGDTQYF. The variable domain in full, with the rest retrieved from reference TRBV11-2 and TRBJ2-3, is EAGVAQSPRYKIIEKRQSVAFWCNPISGHATLYWYQQILGQGPKLLIQFQNNGVVDDSQLPKDRFSAERLKGVDSTLKIQPAKLEDSAVYLCASSQRTVGDTQYFGPGTRLTVL.

V gene TRBV20-1 combines with J gene TRBJ2-1, with a weak D call TRBD2 (6 bases). The CDR3 is made up of 14 amino acids. The V gene's germline CDR1 is DFQATT and CDR2 SNEGSKA (reference sequence). Trimming shortened V by 6 bases and J by 6 bases, and 18 bases separated the two germline ends. The CDR3 nucleotides read TGCAGTGCCACCGGGACTGGGATGACCAATGAGCAGTTCTTC. Protein: CSATGTGMTNEQFF.

This clonotype was detected only once. V and J are TRBV7-9 and TRBJ2-5; tentative D call: TRBD1 (5 bases). Deletions cut 1 base from V and 4 bases from J, with 16 bases between. The CDR3 runs 16 residues. In germline, CDR1 is SEHNR, CDR2 FQNEAQ (reference sequence). This chain's CDR3 is CASSLGATVGIETQYF. Written as DNA, the CDR3 is TGTGCCAGCAGCTTAGGTGCGACAGTGGGAATAGAGACCCAGTACTTC.

V is TRBV5-1 and J is TRBJ2-3, with D unclear. The CDR3 runs 12 residues. V was shortened by 0 bases and J by 8 bases, with 7 bases between the two germline ends. Germline lookup yields CDR1 SGHRS and CDR2 YFSETQ. CDR3 nucleotides: TGCGCCAGCAGCTTGGTTGGCGGTACGCAGTATTTT. As protein: CASSLVGGTQYF. Filled out from reference TRBV5-1 and TRBJ2-3, the complete variable domain reads KAGVTQTPRYLIKTRGQQVTLSCSPISGHRSVSWYQQTPGQGLQFLFEYFSETQRNKGNFPGRFSGRQFSNSRSEMNVSTLELGDSALYLCASSLVGGTQYFGPGTRLTVL.

This clonotype has at least ten counts. The V and J genes are TRBV5-6 and TRBJ2-3; D remains ambiguous. Trimming left V 3 bases short and J 6 bases short, with 11 bases between. Germline V gives CDR1 SGHDT, CDR2 YYEEEE. The CDR3 is 13 residues long. The CDR3 nucleotides read TGTGCCAGCAGCTCCGTGGTGGGCGATACGCAGTATTTT. This sequence encodes CASSSVVGDTQYF.

This clonotype has at least ten counts. The chain joins TRBV7-9 to TRBJ1-2; TRBD1 matches at 7 bases. The CDR3 totals 17 residues. The junction had 12 bases not matched to a gene; V was cut back by 5 bases and J by 0 bases. CDR1 and CDR2 from the germline V gene are SEHNR and FQNEAQ (reference sequence). The CDR3 protein is CASSAPGQTKANYGYTF. The DNA for the CDR3 is TGTGCCAGCAGCGCCCCGGGACAGACTAAAGCTAACTATGGCTACACCTTC.

A remark on this clonotype: A clone one base away is much larger, so this may be a read error. V gene TRBV5-4 combines with J gene TRBJ2-2; perhaps D is TRBD1 or TRBD2 (5 bases each). This CDR3 contains 15 residues. Germline CDR1 reads SGHNT; CDR2 reads YYREEE (reference sequence). The chain's CDR3 is CASTSIAPNTGDLFF. The CDR3 region has the DNA TGTGCCAGCACCTCGATAGCACCGAACACCGGGGACCTGTTTTTT.

The sample holds a few counts of this clonotype. The CDR3 loop reads CASSQAWGTGELFF. The CDR3 bases are TGCGCCAGCAGCCAAGCTTGGGGCACCGGGGAGCTGTTTTTT. J is TRBJ2-2 and V is TRBV4-1; D remains ambiguous. This CDR3 is 14 amino acids long. Germline values: CDR1 MGHRA, CDR2 YSYEKL. Deletions cut 1 base from V and 4 bases from J, with 7 bases between.

This clonotype was counted ten times or more. J is TRBJ2-1 and V is TRBV5-1, with D perhaps TRBD1 or TRBD2 (5 bases each). V was trimmed by 4 bases and J by 8 bases, leaving 16 bases between them. The CDR3 runs 14 residues. Germline CDR1 SGHRS, CDR2 YFSETQ. Here the CDR3 DNA reads TGCGCCAGCAGCCTTGCCGGGGCGCGGGATGAGCAGTTCTTC. This translates into CASSLAGARDEQFF.

In this sample, this clonotype turned up a few times. V and J are TRBV7-9 and TRBJ2-1; 13 bases match TRBD2. V shed 8 bases, J shed 4 bases, and the junction held 8 bases outside the gene matches. This CDR3 is 16 amino acids long. Per germline, CDR1 SEHNR and CDR2 FQNEAQ (reference sequence). The chain's CDR3 is CASARLAGGVYNEQFF. CDR3 coding DNA: TGTGCCAGCGCGAGACTAGCGGGAGGTGTGTACAATGAGCAGTTCTTC.

The J gene is TRBJ2-3, the V gene TRBV5-1, with D possibly called TRBD1 or TRBD2 (6 bases each). CDR3 size: 15 residues. The V gene's germline CDR1 is SGHRS and CDR2 YFSETQ. The V end lost 4 bases, the J end lost 6 bases, and 18 bases lay between the germline ends. CDR3 loop: CASSTATRGGDTQYF. The CDR3 region has the DNA TGCGCCAGCAGCACAGCGACCCGAGGGGGGGATACGCAGTATTTT.

Ten or more counts support this clonotype. The chain links TRBV5-1 to TRBJ1-3; D unclear. CDR1 is SGHRS, CDR2 YFSETQ, per germline. Trimming removed 4 bases at V and 4 bases at J, with 15 bases between. This CDR3 is 15 amino acids long. The CDR3 DNA is TGCGCCAGCAGCGAAGACCCCACGACGGGAAACACCATATATTTT. Its protein product is CASSEDPTTGNTIYF.